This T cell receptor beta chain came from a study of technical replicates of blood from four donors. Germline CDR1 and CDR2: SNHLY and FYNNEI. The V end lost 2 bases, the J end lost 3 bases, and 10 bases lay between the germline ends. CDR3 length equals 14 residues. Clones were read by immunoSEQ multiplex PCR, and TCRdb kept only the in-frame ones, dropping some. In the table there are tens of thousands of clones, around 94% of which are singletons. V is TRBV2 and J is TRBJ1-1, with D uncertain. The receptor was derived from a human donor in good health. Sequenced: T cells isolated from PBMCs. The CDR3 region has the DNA TGTGCCAGCAGTGAATCCCTGGCGGACACTGAAGCTTTCTTT. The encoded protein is CASSESLADTEAFF.